Included here is one T cell receptor (beta chain) sequence, with context. The antigen this receptor binds is unknown. Base-call qualities are not available, and no considerably larger clone is one nucleotide away. Reading from cysteine to phenylalanine, the CDR3 counts 15 amino acids. The only DNA kept is the CDR3, 45 bases in frame from the first base. The V and J ends are trimmed by 0 bases and 7 bases, leaving 15 bases between them. CDR1 and CDR2 were assigned from the germline V gene as LGHNA and YSLEER. The sample belongs to a study of cytomegalovirus exposure and HLA in healthy donors (dated by TCRdb to about 2017). Looking at the study overall: An earlier analysis of fewer than 750 of the donors reported 276 Gb of sequence data and some 110 million unique TCR beta sequences obtained from 150 million to 200 million T cells. Typing coverage varied by locus: roughly 620-640 donors for A, B, C, DRB1 and DQB1; approximately 560 for DQA1; about 600 for DPA1; some 470 for DPB1. Because of strong linkage in the cohort, four or five DR-DQ haplotypes were treated as single units for association and clustering. A later analysis re-examined previously published TCR beta repertoires from more than 550 donors and added high-resolution HLA genotyping to investigate patterns of TCR occurrence. Rather than drawing on any new phenotypic data, the later analysis identified candidate immune exposures from TCR beta sequences and the way those sequences occurred across donors. The study aimed to test whether cataloging public T cell receptors could reveal signatures of past pathogen exposure. The genetic ancestry cluster associated with self-reported Caucasian donors included 65% to 90% of the approximately 410 genotyped donors. Besides the first cohort of approximately 670 subjects, a separate validation cohort made up of over a hundred different subjects was used. To predict cytomegalovirus infection status, the study brought together high-throughput TCR immunosequencing, statistical association of individual TCRs with disease status, and machine learning. To decide whether each TCR beta V gene segment behaved as functional or pseudogenic, an earlier analysis of fewer than 750 of the donors relied on high-throughput TCR beta sequencing. In a later genetic analysis, genome-wide SNP genotypes for about 60% of the 666 donors were used, and that subset was treated as a discovery cohort. Across under 500 genotyped donors of the cohort, an average of roughly 250,000 unique TCR beta nucleotide sequences per donor were sequenced, and approximately 19% of those sequences were non-productive. Alongside the repertoire data, information on donor age, sex, ethnicity and CMV serostatus was compiled. Every repertoire in the discovery cohort had been generated on one and the same sequencing platform. The study used immunosequencing to profile the T cell repertoires of 600 to 850 subjects and linked those repertoires to cytomegalovirus serostatus. HLA typing covered class I and class II loci at four-digit resolution. An early release covering just under 650 HLA-typed donors comprised approximately 300 gigabases of sequencing data and some 79 million unique TCR sequences. What the research found in general, with its limitations: Because HLA typing was missing for some donors at each locus, association tests included only the typed subset. According to a later analysis, most CMV-associated TCR beta chains appeared to be HLA-restricted, and the HLA associations seemed to be driven largely by CMV exposure. A further reported finding was that TCR beta sequences accurately predicted the HLA-A and HLA-B alleles for most subjects in the first cohort. In a later analysis, TCR association rates were found to vary across HLA loci, with the most associated TCRs seen for DRB1 alleles and the fewest for HLA-C alleles. A group of highly shared sequence variants was considered likely to be a technical artifact of the sequencing pipeline. In this cohort, only TCR beta chains were sequenced, and detectable features were limited by the absence of alpha or paired-chain data. In vitro tests confirmed that a few of the cytomegalovirus-associated TCR beta chains recognize cytomegalovirus antigens. According to a later genetic analysis, donors in an Asian-associated ancestry cluster had fewer N-insertions in productive TCRs than the approximately 630-donor mean. Some IMGT-functional V segments, including TRBV6-2 and TRBV6-3, could not be distinguished by the 87-base-pair reads and were therefore excluded. According to the authors, the approach could potentially be generalized to other disease states and immunological phenotypes. Presence/absence analyses assumed roughly uniform sequencing depth across donors, an assumption that may not hold. Specific HLA alleles were associated with 15,000 to 20,000 TCR beta sequences at a false discovery rate of 0.05 in a later analysis. In a later analysis, HLA-associated TCR beta chains showed more clonal expansion and lower generation probabilities than non-associated chains that were equally common. When HLA alleles, especially DR and DQ, strongly co-occurred, attributing TCR associations to individual alleles was difficult. The study gave a list of some 150 TCR beta chains associated with cytomegalovirus. In both the original and validation cohorts, the classifier was reported to diagnose cytomegalovirus status with high specificity and sensitivity. A later analysis reported that several top co-occurrence clusters appeared linked to parvovirus B19, influenza, CMV and Epstein-Barr virus. A later genetic analysis associated a missense DCLRE1C variant with V-gene and J-gene trimming of TCR beta chains, and an independent cohort replicated the association. In an earlier analysis of fewer than 750 of the donors, most TCR beta V segments were observed in productive rearrangements about 87% or about 30% of the time, broadly matching IMGT annotations. CMV serostatus was the only immune exposure information available for the cohort. Around 16 rarely observed V segments, including chromosome 9 orphons, were excluded from the earlier analysis of almost 600 of the donors because counts were too low. Linkage disequilibrium might explain the correlated functional status among segregating V segments, but an unknown experimental factor could not be excluded. Across donors, most TCR sequences were observed very rarely, whereas some public TCRs were present in many individuals.

The cohort comprised approximately 700 healthy bone marrow donors. All cohort members were sampled while nominally healthy, although unrecorded immune exposures were likely present. The donor was CMV seropositive and was included in the group of 290 or so seropositive cohort members. Each donor provided a peripheral blood sample, and peripheral blood mononuclear cells were used for TCR beta sequencing. Genomic DNA was extracted from the blood cell samples with the Qiagen DNeasy Blood Extraction Kit. Libraries came from the immunoSEQ multiplex PCR assay. A mixture of 60 forward primers for TCR Vbeta segments and 13 reverse primers for TCR Jbeta segments was used in the multiplex PCR. The CDR3 region of rearranged TCR beta genes was amplified from genomic DNA with a multiplex PCR assay. The Illumina HiSeq System was used to sequence the amplified TCR beta libraries as 87-base-pair reads. The original pipeline was this. A later analysis counted about 80 million unique TCR beta chains across the 670 or so repertoires, and about 10 million of these chains were shared by at least two donors. To remove PCR and sequencing errors, raw reads were error-corrected and collapsed into unique sequences using a nearest-neighbor algorithm that merged closely related sequences. CDR3 sequences were aligned to IMGT reference sequences to assign V, D and J gene segments. For a sequence to be retained, at least a six-nucleotide match to both a V gene segment and a J gene segment was required. Rearrangements were called productive when the CDR3 lacked stop codons and stayed in frame with V and J; all others were non-productive. Following IMGT convention, CDR3 was defined as the stretch from the second conserved V-encoded cysteine up to the conserved J-encoded phenylalanine. The earlier analysis of approximately 500 of the donors excluded sequences that lacked an unambiguous match to a single V gene segment. In an earlier analysis of several hundred of the donors, V segments were called functional above 56.7% productive rearrangements and were called segregating when the between-donor standard deviation exceeded 5%. A statistical classification framework was built for diagnosing cytomegalovirus status from the catalog of TCR beta chain sequences. In a later analysis, TCR nucleotide sequences were compared against IMGT/GENE-DB human TR gene sequences so that V and J genes could be assigned. In a later analysis, CDR3 sequences and most-parsimonious VDJ recombination scenarios were assigned using the TCRdist pipeline. In a later analysis, each TCR beta chain was defined by its CDR3 amino acid sequence together with its V-gene family, and reads lacking a unique V-gene family were excluded. To address suspected cross-contamination and a sequencing artifact, a later analysis removed roughly 580 highly shared, low-generation-probability nucleotide sequences. In a later analysis, a clonal expansion index for each public chain was calculated from normalized within-repertoire ranks of inferred template counts. Generation probabilities in a later analysis came from a VDJ recombination model fitted to out-of-frame rearrangements, and those results were checked against IGoR. A later analysis scored TCR-TCR, TCR-HLA and TCR-CMV co-occurrence with hypergeometric tests, applying a repertoire-size bias correction to TCR pairs. False discovery rates were estimated in a later analysis by permuting HLA or CMV assignments 20 times. In a later analysis, co-occurring TCRs were grouped using DBSCAN, and TCRdist sequence similarity was added for clustering within HLA-allele-positive subsets. Repertoires with fewer than 30,000 or more than 120,000 public chains were left out of co-occurrence clustering, as were five repertoires with anomalous nucleotide sharing. TCRdb took this table from immuneACCESS and kept in-frame rearrangements with V and J called. Such tables lack part of the clones; where checked against another copy, unresolved V genes explain under half of the gap, and the rest is unexplained. That table supplies the V and J calls and clone size; D and trimming were determined from the DNA. The sample table contains approximately 190,000 clones; only one count was recorded for around 86% of them. 6.3% of the sample belongs to the ten largest clones.

This receptor was taken from a middle-aged man in good health and CMV-seropositive. The sequencing sample was made of PBMCs. In this chain, TRBV4-3 is recombined with TRBJ1-1, and possibly TRBD1, on 5 matching bases. The DNA sequence follows: TGCGCCAGCAGCCAAGATTCAGGGCCAGTGAGTGAAGCTTTCTTT. This is translated as CASSQDSGPVSEAFF.